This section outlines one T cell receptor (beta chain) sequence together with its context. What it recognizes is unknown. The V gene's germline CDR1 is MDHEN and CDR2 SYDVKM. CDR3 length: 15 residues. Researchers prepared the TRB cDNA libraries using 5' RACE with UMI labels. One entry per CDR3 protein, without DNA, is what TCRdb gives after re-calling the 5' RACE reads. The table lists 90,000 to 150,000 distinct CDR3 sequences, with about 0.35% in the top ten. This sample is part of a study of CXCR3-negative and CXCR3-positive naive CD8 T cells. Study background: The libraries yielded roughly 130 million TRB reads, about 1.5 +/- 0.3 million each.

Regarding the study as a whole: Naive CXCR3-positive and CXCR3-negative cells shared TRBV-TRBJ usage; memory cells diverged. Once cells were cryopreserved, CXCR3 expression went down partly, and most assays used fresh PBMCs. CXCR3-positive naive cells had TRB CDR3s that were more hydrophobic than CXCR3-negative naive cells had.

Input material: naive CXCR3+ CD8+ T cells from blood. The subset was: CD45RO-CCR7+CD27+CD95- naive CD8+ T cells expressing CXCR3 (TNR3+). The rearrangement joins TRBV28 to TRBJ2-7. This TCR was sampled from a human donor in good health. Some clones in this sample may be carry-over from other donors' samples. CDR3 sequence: CASSLRSSLGSEQYF.